This TCR beta chain was recorded in a study of cytomegalovirus exposure and HLA in healthy donors. This clone turned up a few times. Its antigen is undetermined. Study-level points and caveats: Earlier analysis looked at TCR beta V segments, and most were productive about 90% or about 30% of the time.

The CDR3 contains 17 residues. V was pared by 0 bases and J by 0 bases, with 3 bases of the junction left unmatched. Germline V gene sequence: CDR1 KGHSH, CDR2 LQKENI. A multiplex PCR was run with 60 Vbeta primers and 13 Jbeta primers. Here immunoSEQ multiplex PCR was the method, and the copy in TCRdb shows in-frame clones only, minus some. This table has about 190,000 clones, 77% appearing once. The genes are TRBV18 and TRBJ1-5; TRBD1 aligns across 9 bases. Specimen: PBMCs. The TCR comes from a woman aged 30 to 39 in good health and CMV-seropositive. For the CDR3, the DNA is TGTGCCAGCTCACCACCGGGACAGGGAAATAGCAATCAGCCCCAGCATTTT. Protein sequence: CASSPPGQGNSNQPQHF. The variable domain in full, with the rest retrieved from reference TRBV18 and TRBJ1-5, is NAGVMQNPRHLVRRRGQEARLRCSPMKGHSHVYWYRQLPEEGLKFMVYLQKENIIDESGMPKERFSAEFPKEGPSILRIQQVVRGDSAAYFCASSPPGQGNSNQPQHFGDGTRLSIL.